This entry features one T cell receptor (beta chain) sequence. The assay was immunoSEQ multiplex PCR, and TCRdb's table has in-frame clones only and misses some. Of about 100,000 clones listed, over 75% are singletons. The source of the sample is a study of OX40 agonist ivuxolimab in advanced cancers. The overall study: Ivuxolimab, which is an agonistic anti-OX40 (CD134) antibody, was administered to the patients.

The material was CD4+ or CD8+ T cells sorted from blood, obtained in a trial of the OX40 agonist ivuxolimab. This TCR came from an adult with an advanced solid tumor such as melanoma, head and neck, liver or kidney cancer.

In DNA, the CDR3 is TGTGCCAGCAGACCCGAACAGGGGTACAACTATGGCTACACCTTC. Protein: CASRPEQGYNYGYTF. V gene TRBV6-5 combines with J gene TRBJ1-2; 7 bases map to TRBD1. The ends lost 6 bases at V and 2 bases at J; junction bases unmatched: 9. The CDR3 sequence is 15 residues long. Germline CDR1 and CDR2: MNHEY and SVGAGI.